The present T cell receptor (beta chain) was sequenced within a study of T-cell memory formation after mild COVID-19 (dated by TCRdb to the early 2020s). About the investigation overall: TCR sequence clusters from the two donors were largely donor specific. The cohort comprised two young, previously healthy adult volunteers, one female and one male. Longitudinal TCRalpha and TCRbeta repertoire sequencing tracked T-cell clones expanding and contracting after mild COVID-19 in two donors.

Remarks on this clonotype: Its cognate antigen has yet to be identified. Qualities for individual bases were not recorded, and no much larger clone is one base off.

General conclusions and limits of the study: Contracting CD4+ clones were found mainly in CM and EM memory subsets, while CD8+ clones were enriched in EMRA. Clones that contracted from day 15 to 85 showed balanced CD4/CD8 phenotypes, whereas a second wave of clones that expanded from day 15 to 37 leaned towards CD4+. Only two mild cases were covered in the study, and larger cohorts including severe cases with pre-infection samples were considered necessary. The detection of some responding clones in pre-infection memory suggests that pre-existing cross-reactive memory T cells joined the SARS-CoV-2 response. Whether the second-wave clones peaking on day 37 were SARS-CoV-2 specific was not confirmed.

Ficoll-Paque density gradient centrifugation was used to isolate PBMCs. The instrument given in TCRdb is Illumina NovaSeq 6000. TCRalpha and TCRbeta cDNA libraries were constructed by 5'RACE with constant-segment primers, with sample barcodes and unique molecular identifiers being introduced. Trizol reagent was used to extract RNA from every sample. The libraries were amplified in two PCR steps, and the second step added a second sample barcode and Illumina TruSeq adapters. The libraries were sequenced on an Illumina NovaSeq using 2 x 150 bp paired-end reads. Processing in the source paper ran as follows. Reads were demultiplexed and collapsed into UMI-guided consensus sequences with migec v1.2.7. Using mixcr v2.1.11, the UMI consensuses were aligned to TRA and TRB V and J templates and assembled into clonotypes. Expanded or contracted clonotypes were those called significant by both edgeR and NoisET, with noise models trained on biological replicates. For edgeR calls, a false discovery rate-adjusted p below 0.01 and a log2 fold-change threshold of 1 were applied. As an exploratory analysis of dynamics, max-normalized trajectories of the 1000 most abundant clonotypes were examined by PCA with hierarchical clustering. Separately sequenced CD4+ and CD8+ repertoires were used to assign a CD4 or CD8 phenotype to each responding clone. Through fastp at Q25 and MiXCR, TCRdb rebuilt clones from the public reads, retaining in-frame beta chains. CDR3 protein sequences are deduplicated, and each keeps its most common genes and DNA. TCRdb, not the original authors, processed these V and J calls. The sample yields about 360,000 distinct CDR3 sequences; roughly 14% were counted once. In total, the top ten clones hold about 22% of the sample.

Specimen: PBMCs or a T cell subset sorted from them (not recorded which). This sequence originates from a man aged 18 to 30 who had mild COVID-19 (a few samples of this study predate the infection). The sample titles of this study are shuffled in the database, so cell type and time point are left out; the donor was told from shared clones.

CDR3 reads: CASSLGTGEETQYF. The bases read TGCGCCAGCAGCTTGGGGACAGGGGAAGAGACCCAGTACTTC. This chain is built from TRBV5-1 and TRBJ2-5; 9 junctional bases match TRBD1. According to the germline V gene, CDR1 reads SGHRS and CDR2 reads YFSETQ. Clipping removes 0 bases from V and 3 bases from J, with 0 as the unmatched junction base count. Its CDR3 holds 14 amino acids, cysteine through phenylalanine. Here the CDR3 DNA is all that survives: 42 bases in frame from base 1.